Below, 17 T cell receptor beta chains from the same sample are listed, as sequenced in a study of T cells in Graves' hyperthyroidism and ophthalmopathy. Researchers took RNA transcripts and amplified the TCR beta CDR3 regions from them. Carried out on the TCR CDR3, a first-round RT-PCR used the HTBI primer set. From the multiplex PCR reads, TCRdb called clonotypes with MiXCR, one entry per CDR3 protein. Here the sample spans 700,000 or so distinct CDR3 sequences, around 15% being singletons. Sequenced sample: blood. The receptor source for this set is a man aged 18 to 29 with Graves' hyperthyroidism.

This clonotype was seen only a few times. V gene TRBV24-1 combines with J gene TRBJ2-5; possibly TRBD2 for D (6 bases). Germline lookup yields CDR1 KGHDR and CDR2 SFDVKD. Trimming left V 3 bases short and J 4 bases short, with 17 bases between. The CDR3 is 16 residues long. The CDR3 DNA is TGTGCCACCAGTGATACCCGGGCGGGAAGGGGAGAGACCCAGTACTTC. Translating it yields CATSDTRAGRGETQYF.

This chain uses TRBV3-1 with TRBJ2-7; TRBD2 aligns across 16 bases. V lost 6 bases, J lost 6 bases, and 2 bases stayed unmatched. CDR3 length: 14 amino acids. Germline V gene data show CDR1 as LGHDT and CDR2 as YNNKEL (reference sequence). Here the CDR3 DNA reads TGTGCCAGCAGGGGACTAGCGGGAGGGAGCGAGCAGTACTTC. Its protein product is CASRGLAGGSEQYF.

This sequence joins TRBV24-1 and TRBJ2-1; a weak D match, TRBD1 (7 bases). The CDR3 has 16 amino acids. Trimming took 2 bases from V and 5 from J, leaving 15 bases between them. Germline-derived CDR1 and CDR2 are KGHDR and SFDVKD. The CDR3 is CATSDYEQGGHNEQFF. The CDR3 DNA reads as TGTGCCACCAGTGATTACGAGCAGGGGGGACACAATGAGCAGTTCTTC.

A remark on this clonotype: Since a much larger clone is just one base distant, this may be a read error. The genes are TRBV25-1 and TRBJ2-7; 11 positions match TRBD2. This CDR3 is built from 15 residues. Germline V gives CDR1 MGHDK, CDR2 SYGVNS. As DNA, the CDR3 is TGTGCCAGCAGTATTATAGCGGGAGGGACCTACGAGCGGTACTTC. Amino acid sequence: CASSIIAGGTYERYF.

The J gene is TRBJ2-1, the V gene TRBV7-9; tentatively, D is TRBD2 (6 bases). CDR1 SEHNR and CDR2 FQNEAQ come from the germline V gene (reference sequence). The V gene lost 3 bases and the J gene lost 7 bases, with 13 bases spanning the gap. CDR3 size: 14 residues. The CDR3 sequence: CASSFTGERNEQFF. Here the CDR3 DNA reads TGTGCCAGCAGCTTTACGGGAGAGAGAAATGAGCAGTTCTTC.

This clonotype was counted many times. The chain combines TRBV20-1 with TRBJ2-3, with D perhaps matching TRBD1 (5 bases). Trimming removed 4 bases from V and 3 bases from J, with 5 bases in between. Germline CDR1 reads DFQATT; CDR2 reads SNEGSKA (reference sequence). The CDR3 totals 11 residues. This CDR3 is CSAKGTDTQYF. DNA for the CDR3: TGCAGTGCTAAGGGGACAGATACGCAGTATTTT.

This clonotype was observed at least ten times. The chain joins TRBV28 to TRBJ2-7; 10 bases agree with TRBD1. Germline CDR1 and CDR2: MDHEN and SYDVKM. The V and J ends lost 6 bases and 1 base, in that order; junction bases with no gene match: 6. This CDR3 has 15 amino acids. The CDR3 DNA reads TGTGCCAGCAGACCCCCGGGACAGGGGTCCTACGAGCAGTACTTC. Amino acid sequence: CASRPPGQGSYEQYF.

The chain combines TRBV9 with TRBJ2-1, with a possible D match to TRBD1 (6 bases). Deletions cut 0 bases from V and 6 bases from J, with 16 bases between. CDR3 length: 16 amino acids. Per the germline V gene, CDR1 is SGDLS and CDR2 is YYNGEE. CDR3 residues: CASSVGGGEGRNEQFF. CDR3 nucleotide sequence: TGTGCCAGCAGCGTAGGAGGGGGAGAAGGGCGCAATGAGCAGTTCTTC.

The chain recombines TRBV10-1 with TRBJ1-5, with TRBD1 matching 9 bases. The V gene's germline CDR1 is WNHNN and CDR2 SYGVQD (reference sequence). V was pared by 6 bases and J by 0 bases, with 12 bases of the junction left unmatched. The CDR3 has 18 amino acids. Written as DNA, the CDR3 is TGCGCCAGCAGGCCGGGGACAGGGAGATCCAATAGCAATCAGCCCCAGCATTTT. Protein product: CASRPGTGRSNSNQPQHF.

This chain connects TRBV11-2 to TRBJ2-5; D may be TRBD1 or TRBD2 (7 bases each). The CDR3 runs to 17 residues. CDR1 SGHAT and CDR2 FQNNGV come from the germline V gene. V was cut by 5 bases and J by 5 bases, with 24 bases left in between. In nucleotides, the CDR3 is TGTGCCAGCAGCCAACGACCAGGGGGAGGGGGTCGGGAGACCCAGTACTTC. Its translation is CASSQRPGGGGRETQYF.

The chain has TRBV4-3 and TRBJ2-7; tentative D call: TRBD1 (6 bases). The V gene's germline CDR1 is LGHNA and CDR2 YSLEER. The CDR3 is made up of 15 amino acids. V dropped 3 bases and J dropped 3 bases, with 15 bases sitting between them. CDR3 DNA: TGCGCCAGCAGCCATCCTGGGACACCCGTCTACGAGCAGTACTTC. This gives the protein CASSHPGTPVYEQYF.

The CDR3 loop is CATSPSGRVGTGELFF. The CDR3 nucleotides read TGTGCCACCAGTCCTAGCGGGAGGGTCGGCACCGGGGAGCTGTTTTTT. The chain joins TRBV24-1 to TRBJ2-2; 12 nucleotides agree with TRBD2. CDR3 length: 16 amino acids. Trimming removed 6 bases from V and 4 bases from J; junction bases left unmatched: 5. Germline V gene lookup returns CDR1 KGHDR and CDR2 SFDVKD.

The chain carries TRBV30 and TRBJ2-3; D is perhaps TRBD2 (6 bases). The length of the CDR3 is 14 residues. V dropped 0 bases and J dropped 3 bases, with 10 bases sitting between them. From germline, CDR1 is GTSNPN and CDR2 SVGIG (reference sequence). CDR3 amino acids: CAWSVGGPTDTQYF. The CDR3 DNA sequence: TGTGCCTGGAGTGTAGGAGGGCCTACAGATACGCAGTATTTT.

DNA of the CDR3: TGTGCCAGTAGTATTTCGGCGGGAGACCTTCGGCAGTACTTC. This codes for CASSISAGDLRQYF. The J gene is TRBJ2-7, the V gene TRBV27; 7 bases match TRBD2. CDR1 is MNHEY, CDR2 SMNVEV, per germline (reference sequence). This CDR3 has 14 amino acids. J lost 9 bases, V lost 9 bases, and 17 bases had no gene match.

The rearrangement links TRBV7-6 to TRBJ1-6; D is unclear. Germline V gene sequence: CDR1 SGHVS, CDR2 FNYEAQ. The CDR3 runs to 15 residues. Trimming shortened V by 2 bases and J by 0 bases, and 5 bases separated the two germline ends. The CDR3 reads CASSLRSSYNSPLHF. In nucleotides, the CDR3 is TGTGCCAGCAGCTTAAGGAGCTCCTATAATTCACCCCTCCACTTT.

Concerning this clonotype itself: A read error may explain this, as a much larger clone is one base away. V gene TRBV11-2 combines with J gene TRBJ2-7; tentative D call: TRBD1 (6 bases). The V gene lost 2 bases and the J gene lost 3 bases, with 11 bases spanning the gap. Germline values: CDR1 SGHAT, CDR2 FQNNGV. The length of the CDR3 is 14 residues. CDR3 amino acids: CASSLHRAIYEQYF. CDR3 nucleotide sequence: TGTGCCAGCAGCTTACACAGGGCGATCTACGAGCAGTACTTC.

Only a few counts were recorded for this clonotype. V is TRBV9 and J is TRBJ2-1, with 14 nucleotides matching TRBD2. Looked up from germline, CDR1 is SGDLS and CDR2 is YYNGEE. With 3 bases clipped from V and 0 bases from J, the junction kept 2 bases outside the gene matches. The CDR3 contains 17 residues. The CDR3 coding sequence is TGTGCCAGCAGCGGTGGGACTAGCGGGAGCTCCTACAATGAGCAGTTCTTC. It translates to CASSGGTSGSSYNEQFF. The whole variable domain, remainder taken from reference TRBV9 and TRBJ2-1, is DSGVTQTPKHLITATGQRVTLRCSPRSGDLSVYWYQQSLDQGLQFLIQYYNGEERAKGNILERFSAQQFPDLHSELNLSSLELGDSALYFCASSGGTSGSSYNEQFFGPGTRLTVL.